The T cell receptor (beta chain) under discussion was sequenced for a study of PD-L1 blockade in urothelial cancer. Study-level background: At 6 weeks and at 3 weeks (second dose) after treatment start, blood was analyzed. The median number of T cells present in blood samples was around 150,000.

Time point: peripheral blood 6 weeks after treatment start. Samples were collected from each patient before treatment and during treatment. Each patient gave between 1 and 8 of them in total. Of note for this clone: The antigen remains undetermined.

Clones were read by immunoSEQ multiplex PCR, and TCRdb kept only the in-frame ones, dropping some. The table includes approximately 40,000 clones, about 88% detected once. Study-wide results and limits: Pretreatment peripheral blood TCR clonality that fell below the median predicted better survival among the patients studied.

From germline, CDR1 is MGHRA and CDR2 YSYEKL. V lost 2 bases, J lost 6 bases, and 9 bases stayed unmatched. This CDR3 has 16 amino acids. This chain connects TRBV4-1 to TRBJ1-1; 10 bases map to TRBD1. This TCR was sampled from a man between 60 and 70 years old with urothelial cancer. Material: PBMCs, obtained around atezolizumab (anti-PD-L1) treatment. CDR3 coding DNA: TGCGCCAGCAGCCAACCCGGGACAGGGGCCTTTTCTGAAGCTTTCTTT. Amino acids: CASSQPGTGAFSEAFF.